The clone carrying this T cell receptor (beta chain) was counted at least ten times. These data originate in a study of T cells after yellow fever vaccination. Across the whole study: Separation of EM, EMRA, CM and Tscm memory subsets by sorting relied on CD3, CD45RA, CCR7 and CD95.

The CDR3 is made up of 14 amino acids. Germline V lookup: CDR1 LGHNA, CDR2 YNFKEQ. The ends lost 4 bases at V and 1 base at J; junction bases unmatched: 2. TCRdb used MiXCR to reprocess the 5' RACE reads, holding one entry per CDR3 protein. The sample has around 26,000 distinct CDR3 sequences, roughly 3.3% seen once. Sequenced material: PBMCs, either bulk or a sorted T-cell subset (CD4+, CD8+, memory, or dextramer-sorted; not recorded which), taken about 41 days after the first yellow fever vaccination. This clonotype originated in a young man who received the YFV17D yellow fever vaccine. The J gene is TRBJ2-5, the V gene TRBV4-2; TRBD1 agrees at 8 bases. The CDR3: CASSRGQGQETQYF. DNA for the CDR3: TGTGCCAGCAGCCGCGGACAGGGCCAAGAGACCCAGTACTTC.